The 30 T cell receptor beta chains below all came from one sample that was sequenced in a study of CD8 T cells in ankylosing spondylitis. Via MiXCR, TCRdb re-called the 5' RACE reads, giving one row per CDR3 protein. The repertoire holds 45,000 to 65,000 distinct CDR3 sequences, with around 7.4% as singletons. The material sequenced was blood, either unsorted or a sorted T cell fraction (not recorded which). These receptors were taken from a female donor with ankylosing spondylitis or in good health (not recorded which).

This clonotype was observed at least ten times. The CDR3 nucleotides read TGTGCCACCAGCGGCCCCGGGGCAGGGCTCACCTACGAGCAGTACTTC. Its protein product is CATSGPGAGLTYEQYF. The chain joins TRBV15 to TRBJ2-7; D could derive from TRBD1 or TRBD2 (5 bases each). V lost 5 bases to trimming and J lost 2 bases, with 19 bases between them. The CDR3 totals 16 residues. Germline CDR1 and CDR2: LNHNV and YYDKDF (reference sequence).

This clonotype was counted many times. The genes are TRBV5-1 and TRBJ2-2; D remains unclear. This CDR3 spans 14 amino acids. The V gene's germline CDR1 is SGHRS and CDR2 YFSETQ. The V end was cut by 0 bases, the J end by 4 bases, with 7 bases between. CDR3 amino acids: CASSLDGSTGELFF. CDR3 bases: TGCGCCAGCAGCTTGGATGGTTCCACCGGGGAGCTGTTTTTT.

This clonotype was recorded at least ten times. J is TRBJ1-1 and V is TRBV11-2; D might be TRBD1 (5 bases). Germline-derived CDR1 and CDR2 are SGHAT and FQNNGV. This CDR3 is built from 14 residues. V was pared by 3 bases and J by 1 base, with 9 bases between. CDR3 in DNA: TGTGCCAGCAGCTTGGGACGGGAGAACACTGAAGCTTTCTTT. It codes for CASSLGRENTEAFF.

V is TRBV28 and J is TRBJ2-7, with D unclear. This CDR3 spans 12 amino acids. Germline values: CDR1 MDHEN, CDR2 SYDVKM. With 8 bases removed from V and 6 bases from J, the gap between germline ends came to 14 bases. The CDR3 loop is CASGVPLREQYV. The CDR3 DNA sequence: TGTGCCAGCGGGGTCCCCTTACGCGAGCAGTACGTC.

This clonotype was recorded at least ten times. The V and J genes are TRBV11-1 and TRBJ2-2, with TRBD1 matching 10 bases. Germline V gene sequence: CDR1 SGHAT, CDR2 FQDESV (reference sequence). The CDR3 is made up of 13 amino acids. V lost 6 bases and J lost 5; bases outside the gene matches: 0. The chain's CDR3 is CASRDRGTGELFF. The CDR3 DNA is TGTGCCAGCAGGGACAGGGGGACCGGGGAGCTGTTTTTT.

In the case of this clonotype: This may be a read error: a much more frequent sequence differs by one nucleotide. The chain is built from TRBV6-2 or TRBV6-3 and TRBJ2-2; D may be TRBD1 (5 bases). The CDR3 is 16 amino acids. The germline CDR1 and CDR2 sequences are MNHEY and SVGEGT. The CDR3 DNA is TGTGCCAACAGTTACATTCTGGCAGGGCGCACCGGGGAGCTGTTTTTT. Translating gives CANSYILAGRTGELFF.

This clonotype was observed at least ten times. The genes are TRBV12-3 or TRBV12-4 and TRBJ1-4; TRBD1 might be the D (6 bases). This CDR3 spans 13 amino acids. Trimming pared 3 bases from V and 6 bases from J, leaving 8 bases between. The CDR3 nucleotides are TGTGCCAGCAGTTTTAGGGGGGATGAAAAACTGTTTTTT. The encoded protein is CASSFRGDEKLFF.

The sample holds many counts of this clonotype. The gene calls are TRBV12-3 or TRBV12-4 and TRBJ2-6, with D unresolved. Trimming took off 2 bases at V and 2 bases at J, with 4 bases between the two ends. The CDR3 has 14 amino acids. The CDR3: CASSLTTGANVLTF. The CDR3 DNA reads as TGTGCCAGCAGTTTAACAACTGGGGCCAACGTCCTGACTTTC.

This clonotype was counted at least ten times. The V and J genes are TRBV5-1 and TRBJ2-5; tentative D call: TRBD1 (8 bases). This CDR3 comprises 14 residues. The germline CDR1 and CDR2 sequences are SGHRS and YFSETQ. V lost 5 bases and J lost 4, with 15 bases in between. The CDR3 nucleotides are TGCGCCAGCAGTACAACAGGGGGGGGAGAGACCCAGTACTTC. Protein sequence: CASSTTGGGETQYF. Drawing the rest from reference TRBV5-1 and TRBJ2-5, the complete variable domain is KAGVTQTPRYLIKTRGQQVTLSCSPISGHRSVSWYQQTPGQGLQFLFEYFSETQRNKGNFPGRFSGRQFSNSRSEMNVSTLELGDSALYLCASSTTGGGETQYFGPGTRLLVL.

This clonotype was counted many times. The rearrangement links TRBV29-1 to TRBJ2-1; 8 positions agree with TRBD1. The CDR3 is made up of 12 amino acids. With V trimmed by 6 bases and J by 3 bases, 1 base remained unmatched. The germline CDR1 and CDR2 sequences are SQVTM and ANQGSEA. CDR3 loop: CSVGQGYNEQFF. CDR3 nucleotide sequence: TGCAGCGTCGGACAGGGCTACAATGAGCAGTTCTTC.

This clonotype was seen ten or more times. This chain joins TRBV12-3 or TRBV12-4 and TRBJ2-6, with a possible D match to TRBD2 (5 bases). The CDR3 sequence is 14 residues long. The ends were cut back, 6 bases at V and 0 bases at J, with 6 bases in the middle. The CDR3 sequence is CASRRDSGANVLTF. The DNA for the CDR3 is TGTGCCAGCAGGAGGGACTCTGGGGCCAACGTCCTGACTTTC.

The sample holds many counts of this clonotype. The chain joins TRBV20-1 to TRBJ1-1; tentatively, D is TRBD1 (5 bases). The CDR3 spans 12 residues. V was pared by 6 bases and J by 5 bases, with 13 bases between. Germline V gives CDR1 DFQATT, CDR2 SNEGSKA (reference sequence). CDR3 bases: TGCAGTGCGATTCAGGGCGGGACTGAAGCTTTCTTT. Protein product: CSAIQGGTEAFF.

Ten or more counts support this clonotype. Here the CDR3 reads CASSLGQGSMNTEAFF. In nucleotides, the CDR3 is TGCGCCAGCAGCTTGGGACAGGGGAGCATGAACACTGAAGCTTTCTTT. This sequence joins TRBV5-1 and TRBJ1-1; 8 bases match TRBD1. Trimming took 0 bases from V and 0 from J; bases not matched to a gene: 4. Germline V gene lookup returns CDR1 SGHRS and CDR2 YFSETQ. This CDR3 has 16 amino acids.

This clonotype was recorded at least ten times. This chain uses TRBV20-1 with TRBJ1-2; the D is unclear. Trimming removed 4 bases from V and 1 base from J, with 22 bases in between. CDR3 size: 17 residues. Germline loops: CDR1 DFQATT, CDR2 SNEGSKA (reference sequence). The CDR3 is CSAMAASWSSVNYGYTF. In DNA form, the CDR3 reads TGCAGTGCTATGGCGGCAAGTTGGAGTAGCGTTAACTATGGCTACACCTTC.

The table lists this clonotype with many counts. V is TRBV5-1 and J is TRBJ2-2; no reliable D call. V lost 0 bases, J lost 2 bases, and 5 bases lay in between. Germline CDR1 and CDR2: SGHRS and YFSETQ. The CDR3 extends over 14 amino acids. The CDR3 DNA reads TGCGCCAGCAGCTTGGCCCTTAACACCGGGGAGCTGTTTTTT. Translated: CASSLALNTGELFF.

Turning to this clonotype: A much larger clone sits a single nucleotide away, making a read error possible. The chain combines TRBV9 with TRBJ2-7; possibly TRBD2 for D (5 bases). Germline CDR1 SGDLS, CDR2 YYNGEE. V lost 1 base to trimming and J lost 3 bases, with 14 bases between them. The CDR3 loop spans 15 amino acids. The CDR3 loop reads CASSVNAGGGYEQYF. The CDR3 nucleotides read TGTGCCAGCAGCGTAAACGCGGGTGGTGGCTACGAGCAGTACTTC.

This clonotype appeared many times. The gene calls are TRBV5-1 and TRBJ2-5; D is undetermined. CDR1 and CDR2 from the germline V gene are SGHRS and YFSETQ. The CDR3 sequence is 13 residues long. The V end was cut by 9 bases, the J end by 2 bases, with 14 bases between. CDR3 sequence reads: CATYDGSQETQYF. The CDR3 DNA sequence: TGCGCCACCTACGACGGATCTCAAGAGACCCAGTACTTC.

In its sample, this clonotype was seen many times. J is TRBJ2-3 and V is TRBV19; 9 positions agree with TRBD1. The J segment lost 3 bases and the V segment lost 3 bases, leaving 4 bases of the junction unmatched. The CDR3 has 15 amino acids. CDR1 is LNHDA and CDR2 is SQIVND in the germline V gene (reference sequence). CDR3 nucleotide sequence: TGTGCCAGTAGTATTTCCGGACAGGGGACAGATACGCAGTATTTT. Residues: CASSISGQGTDTQYF.

This clonotype was recorded many times. The chain links TRBV27 to TRBJ2-3, with unresolved D. Per the germline V gene, CDR1 is MNHEY and CDR2 is SMNVEV (reference sequence). CDR3 length: 12 amino acids. V was pared by 3 bases and J by 10 bases, with 11 bases between. The CDR3 region is CASSFTSHAQYF. The DNA for the CDR3 is TGTGCCAGCAGTTTCACGTCTCACGCGCAGTATTTT.

The sample holds many counts of this clonotype. The chain employs TRBV12-3 or TRBV12-4 and TRBJ2-7; perhaps TRBD2 as D (6 bases). The V gene lost 3 bases and the J gene lost 7 bases, with 10 bases spanning the gap. CDR3 size: 12 residues. The chain's CDR3 is CASSLRGGEQYV. The DNA for the CDR3 is TGTGCCAGCAGTTTGCGGGGAGGAGAGCAGTACGTC.

This clonotype was seen repeatedly, ten times or more. The chain links TRBV4-1 to TRBJ2-6, with D perhaps assigned TRBD1 or TRBD2 (5 bases each). Germline V gene data show CDR1 as MGHRA and CDR2 as YSYEKL. CDR3 length: 17 amino acids. Trimming removed 1 base from V and 1 base from J, with 11 bases in between. The CDR3 sequence is CASSQAGTASGANVLTF. In DNA, the CDR3 is TGCGCCAGCAGCCAAGCTGGGACGGCTTCTGGGGCCAACGTCCTGACTTTC.

This clonotype was seen repeatedly, ten times or more. The V and J genes are TRBV20-1 and TRBJ1-1; D perhaps matches TRBD1 (5 bases). CDR1 is DFQATT and CDR2 is SNEGSKA in the germline V gene (reference sequence). V shed 0 bases and J shed 2 bases, with 19 bases lying between them. This CDR3 spans 17 amino acids. The CDR3 reads CSARDPGPGRANTEAFF. CDR3 bases: TGCAGTGCTAGAGATCCAGGGCCAGGACGTGCTAACACTGAAGCTTTCTTT.

There are many counts of this clonotype. This chain connects TRBV20-1 to TRBJ2-5; 7 nucleotides match TRBD1. V lost 6 bases to trimming and J lost 9 bases; unmatched junction nucleotides: 13. This CDR3 is built from 13 residues. Per germline, CDR1 DFQATT and CDR2 SNEGSKA (reference sequence). This CDR3 is CSAFSTGTVAQYF. CDR3 in DNA: TGCAGTGCCTTCTCGACAGGGACCGTTGCCCAGTACTTC.

This clonotype was observed at least ten times. CDR3 sequence (DNA): TGTGCCAGCAGCCAAGATCGGGCGGGGGGTGTTTACAATGAGCAGTTCTTC. Translated: CASSQDRAGGVYNEQFF. The V call is TRBV3-1, the J call TRBJ2-1, with 8 positions matching TRBD2. The CDR3 has 17 residues. Germline lookup yields CDR1 LGHDT and CDR2 YNNKEL (reference sequence). V lost 0 bases to trimming and J lost 4 bases; unmatched junction nucleotides: 8.

This clonotype was counted ten times or more. The J gene is TRBJ2-2, the V gene TRBV5-1; 12 nucleotides align to TRBD1. Trimming cost V 7 bases and J 7 bases; bases outside gene matches: 8. This CDR3 is 15 amino acids long. The germline CDR1 and CDR2 sequences are SGHRS and YFSETQ. CDR3 sequence: CASRKGQGAIGELFF. The CDR3 DNA sequence: TGCGCCAGCCGGAAGGGACAGGGGGCGATCGGGGAGCTGTTTTTT.

This clonotype was observed many times. This chain links TRBV7-2 with TRBJ2-3, with 14 bases identical to TRBD2. The germline V gene encodes CDR1 SGHTA and CDR2 FQGNSA. This CDR3 contains 17 residues. V gave up 1 base and J gave up 5 bases; unmatched junction bases: 5. CDR3 region: CASSLGTSGGHRDTQYF. In DNA, the CDR3 is TGTGCCAGCAGCTTAGGGACTAGCGGGGGGCACCGAGATACGCAGTATTTT.

Many counts were recorded for this clonotype. Here the CDR3 DNA reads TGCGCCAGCAGCCAAGAGAGGGGGCTAGGGGCAGATACGCAGTATTTT. Protein: CASSQERGLGADTQYF. This chain links TRBV4-1 with TRBJ2-3, with 7 bases aligning to TRBD1. CDR3 length: 16 residues. With 0 bases clipped from V and 4 bases from J, the junction kept 7 bases outside the gene matches. Germline V gene lookup returns CDR1 MGHRA and CDR2 YSYEKL.

This clonotype was seen repeatedly, ten times or more. The rearrangement links TRBV9 to TRBJ2-1, with 7 bases lining up with TRBD2. CDR3 length: 15 residues. V gave up 4 bases and J gave up 1 base; unmatched junction bases: 5. Germline lookup yields CDR1 SGDLS and CDR2 YYNGEE. This CDR3 reads CASSQSGESYNEQFF. CDR3 coding DNA: TGTGCCAGCAGCCAGAGCGGGGAGTCCTACAATGAGCAGTTCTTC. Full variable domain (rest looked up from reference TRBV9 and TRBJ2-1): DSGVTQTPKHLITATGQRVTLRCSPRSGDLSVYWYQQSLDQGLQFLIQYYNGEERAKGNILERFSAQQFPDLHSELNLSSLELGDSALYFCASSQSGESYNEQFFGPGTRLTVL.

This clonotype was seen only a few times. The V call is TRBV19, the J call TRBJ2-2; weak D call: TRBD1 (6 bases). The V and J ends lost 4 bases and 4 bases respectively, with 7 bases between them. The length of the CDR3 is 13 residues. Germline V gene sequence: CDR1 LNHDA, CDR2 SQIVND (reference sequence). CDR3 region: CASSTGATGELFF. Here the CDR3 DNA reads TGTGCCAGTAGTACAGGGGCCACCGGGGAGCTGTTTTTT.

Comment on this clonotype: Possible read error: a much larger clone is one base away. The chain uses TRBV7-3 and TRBJ1-1; unclear D gene. The CDR3 totals 11 residues. Germline lookup yields CDR1 SGHTA and CDR2 FQGTGA. CDR3 region: CASSFHTEAFF. The CDR3 nucleotides read TGTGCCAGCAGCTTCCACACGGAAGCTTTCTTT. The full variable domain, completed using reference TRBV7-3 and TRBJ1-1, is GAGVSQTPSNKVTEKGKYVELRCDPISGHTALYWYRQSLGQGPEFLIYFQGTGAADDSGLPNDRFFAVRPEGSVSTLKIQRTERGDSAVYLCASSFHTEAFFGQGTRLTVV.